There are a few counts of the clone carrying this T cell receptor (beta chain). The target antigen is unknown. These data originate in a study of CD8+ T cells in alopecia areata. After isolation, RNA underwent reverse transcription to generate cDNA as the sequencing template. Clones were sequenced by immunoSEQ multiplex PCR, and TCRdb holds only the in-frame ones, with some missing. This table has more than 95,000 clones, approximately 60% appearing once. General observations from the study: Higher clonality than in normal scalp was seen in lesional scalp, especially alopecia totalis/universalis.

The TCR originated in a human donor in good health. Sequencing was performed on CD4+ T cells sorted from blood.

The CDR3 nucleotides are TGTGCCAGCAGTGAATCCGAAACGCGGCCCCAGCATTTT. Translated: CASSESETRPQHF. This chain uses TRBV25-1 with TRBJ1-5; D not certain. The CDR3 has 13 amino acids. The germline V and J ends were trimmed by 1 base and 9 bases, with 10 bases remaining between them. Germline lookup yields CDR1 MGHDK and CDR2 SYGVNS. Together with reference TRBV25-1 and TRBJ1-5, the CDR3 gives the full variable domain: EADIYQTPRYLVIGTGKKITLECSQTMGHDKMYWYQQDPGMELHLIHYSYGVNSTEKGDLSSESTVSRIRTEHFPLTLESARPSHTSQYLCASSESETRPQHFGDGTRLSIL.